Presented here are 16 T cell receptor beta chains from one specimen sequenced in a study of human T cells and chemical hapten exposure. TCRdb used MiXCR to reprocess the RACE reads, holding one entry per CDR3 protein. Altogether more than 100,000 distinct CDR3 sequences are present, about an eighth being singletons, with the ten largest covering over 0.85%. The time point denotes: patch test 1, 2 weeks after DPC sensitization. Treatment denoted: therapeutic diphenylcyclopropenone sensitization with weekly scalp DPC. The specimen comprised whole blood, sampled in connection with sensitization to the hapten diphenylcyclopropenone (DPC). The source is a man between 18 and 35 years old with alopecia areata. Some clones in this sample may be carry-over from other donors' samples.

The gene calls are TRBV6-2 or TRBV6-3 and TRBJ2-1; unclear D gene. In germline, CDR1 is MNHEY, CDR2 SVGEGT. The V end lost 6 bases, the J end lost 0 bases, and 9 bases lay between the germline ends. CDR3 length: 14 amino acids. DNA of the CDR3: TGTGCCAGCAGGAGATTATCCTCCTACAATGAGCAGTTCTTC. Translating gives CASRRLSSYNEQFF.

This clonotype was picked up many times. The chain links TRBV12-3 or TRBV12-4 to TRBJ1-2, with D possibly TRBD1 on 6 matching bases. This CDR3 has 14 residues. Trimming pared 6 bases from V and 4 bases from J, leaving 15 bases between. The chain's CDR3 is CASRSGVGLYGYTF. CDR3 DNA sequence: TGTGCCAGCAGGTCAGGGGTAGGTCTCTATGGCTACACCTTC.

The chain couples TRBV20-1 to TRBJ1-1; no clear D. This CDR3 is built from 12 residues. Germline CDR1 DFQATT, CDR2 SNEGSKA (reference sequence). The CDR3, as DNA: TGCAGCATAAGCGACATGAACACTGAAGCTTTCTTT. Protein product: CSISDMNTEAFF.

This clonotype was seen at least ten times. The gene calls are TRBV2 and TRBJ2-5; 7 bases fit TRBD1. The V and J ends lost 11 bases and 4 bases, in that order; junction bases with no gene match: 16. The CDR3 contains 15 residues. Germline V gene sequence: CDR1 SNHLY, CDR2 FYNNEI. CDR3 DNA: TGTGCCGCCGGGACCGACAGGGTAGTTTCAGAGACCCAGTACTTC. This sequence encodes CAAGTDRVVSETQYF.

This clonotype has a handful of counts. The rearrangement joins TRBV7-9 to TRBJ2-4; 10 bases align to TRBD1. This CDR3 region has 14 residues. Germline V gives CDR1 SEHNR, CDR2 FQNEAQ (reference sequence). The V gene end was trimmed by 4 bases and the J gene end by 6 bases; junction bases not matched to a gene: 3. The CDR3 loop is CASSSRTGGNIQYF. As DNA, the CDR3 is TGTGCCAGCAGCTCAAGGACAGGGGGAAACATTCAGTACTTC.

The chain employs TRBV12-5 and TRBJ1-2; D is ambiguous. There are 15 residues in the CDR3. Trimming removed 7 bases from V and 0 bases from J, with 15 bases in between. Germline CDR1 reads LGHNT; CDR2 reads FRNRAP. CDR3 amino acids: CASAAGGSPNYGYTF. The CDR3 coding sequence is TGTGCTAGTGCCGCCGGAGGATCCCCTAACTATGGCTACACCTTC.

This clonotype showed up just a few times. The rearrangement uses TRBV6-2 or TRBV6-3 and TRBJ2-5; no clear D. This CDR3 spans 14 amino acids. Trimming removed 0 bases at V and 5 bases at J, with 10 bases between. Germline assignment: CDR1 MNHEY and CDR2 SVGEGT. This CDR3 reads CASSYSKLSETQYF. For the CDR3, the DNA is TGTGCCAGCAGTTACTCGAAACTATCCGAGACCCAGTACTTC.

This rearrangement joins TRBV27 to TRBJ1-2, with 9 positions matching TRBD1. From germline, CDR1 is MNHEY and CDR2 SMNVEV (reference sequence). This CDR3 has 15 residues. V lost 6 bases to trimming and J lost 7 bases; unmatched junction nucleotides: 12. The CDR3 DNA sequence: TGTGCCAGCAGCCCAAGTGGGGGACAGGGACGTGGCTACACCTTC. This codes for CASSPSGGQGRGYTF.

The chain has TRBV5-5 and TRBJ1-2; TRBD1 matches at 8 bases. Germline V gives CDR1 SGHKS, CDR2 YYEKEE (reference sequence). The ends lost 4 bases at V and 7 bases at J; junction bases unmatched: 3. The CDR3 extends over 12 amino acids. CDR3 loop: CASSIGTGGYTF. The CDR3 DNA sequence: TGTGCCAGCAGCATAGGGACAGGTGGCTACACCTTC.

The J gene is TRBJ1-2, the V gene TRBV28; the D gene is possibly TRBD1 (6 bases). The V and J ends lost 5 bases and 4 bases respectively, with 14 bases between them. The CDR3 runs 14 residues. Per germline, CDR1 MDHEN and CDR2 SYDVKM. The CDR3 protein is CASSLRDTIYGYTF. The CDR3 DNA is TGTGCCAGCAGTCTCCGGGACACCATCTATGGCTACACCTTC.

This clonotype was detected many times. V and J are TRBV7-9 and TRBJ2-3; 8 positions match TRBD1. The CDR3 consists of 15 residues. CDR1 SEHNR and CDR2 FQNEAQ come from the germline V gene (reference sequence). V lost 2 bases, J lost 3 bases, and 4 bases stayed unmatched. Here the CDR3 reads CASSLTGQGTDTQYF. In nucleotides, the CDR3 is TGTGCCAGCAGCTTAACTGGACAGGGTACAGATACGCAGTATTTT.

This clonotype was seen only a few times. The rearrangement joins TRBV7-9 to TRBJ1-1; D not resolved. The CDR3 totals 15 residues. In germline, CDR1 is SEHNR, CDR2 FQNEAQ (reference sequence). Trimming removed 2 bases from V and 0 bases from J, with 10 bases in between. CDR3 coding DNA: TGTGCCAGCAGCTTACAACGGACCATGAACACTGAAGCTTTCTTT. Translated, it gives CASSLQRTMNTEAFF.

The chain recombines TRBV7-9 with TRBJ2-1; 8 bases agree with TRBD1. The CDR3 has 17 amino acids. V shed 4 bases, J shed 3 bases, and the junction held 11 bases outside the gene matches. Germline V gene lookup returns CDR1 SEHNR and CDR2 FQNEAQ (reference sequence). DNA of the CDR3: TGTGCCAGCAGCTGGTCAGGGGGCGGTGGGTTCTACAATGAGCAGTTCTTC. The encoded protein is CASSWSGGGGFYNEQFF.

The gene calls are TRBV7-2 and TRBJ2-1; 11 bases align to TRBD2. This CDR3 contains 15 residues. V shed 5 bases and J 4 bases; nucleotides not matched to a gene: 4. The germline V gene encodes CDR1 SGHTA and CDR2 FQGNSA. Written as DNA, the CDR3 is TGTGCCAGCAGCCAAGTAGCGGGGGGGTACAATGAGCAGTTCTTC. The encoded protein is CASSQVAGGYNEQFF.

The chain carries TRBV5-5 and TRBJ1-5; 8 nucleotides line up with TRBD1. Germline CDR1 and CDR2: SGHKS and YYEKEE (reference sequence). V lost 4 bases and J lost 11; bases outside the gene matches: 8. The CDR3 contains 13 residues. Here the CDR3 DNA reads TGTGCCAGCAGCCCGACAGGGGCACGGGCCCAGCATTTT. It is translated as CASSPTGARAQHF.

A few counts support this clonotype. The V and J genes are TRBV11-2 and TRBJ2-7; weak D call: TRBD1 (5 bases). V was pared by 4 bases and J by 3 bases, with 16 bases between. The CDR3 runs 15 residues. Germline lookup yields CDR1 SGHAT and CDR2 FQNNGV. This chain's CDR3 is CASSSYDSSRYEQYF. In nucleotides, the CDR3 is TGTGCCAGCAGCTCTTATGACAGTTCACGCTACGAGCAGTACTTC.